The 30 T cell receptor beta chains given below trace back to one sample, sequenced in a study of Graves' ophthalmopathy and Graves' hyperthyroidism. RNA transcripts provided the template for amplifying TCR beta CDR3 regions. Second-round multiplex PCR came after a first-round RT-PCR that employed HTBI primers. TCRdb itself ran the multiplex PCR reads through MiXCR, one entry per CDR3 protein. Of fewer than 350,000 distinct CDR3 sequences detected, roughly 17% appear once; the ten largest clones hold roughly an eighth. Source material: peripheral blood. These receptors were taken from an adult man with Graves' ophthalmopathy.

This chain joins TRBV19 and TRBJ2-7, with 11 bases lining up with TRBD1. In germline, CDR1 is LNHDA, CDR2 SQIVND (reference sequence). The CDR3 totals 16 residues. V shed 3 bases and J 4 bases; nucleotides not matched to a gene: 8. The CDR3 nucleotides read TGTGCCAGTAGTATCCCCGGGACAGGGGGAATGTACGAGCAGTACTTC. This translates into CASSIPGTGGMYEQYF.

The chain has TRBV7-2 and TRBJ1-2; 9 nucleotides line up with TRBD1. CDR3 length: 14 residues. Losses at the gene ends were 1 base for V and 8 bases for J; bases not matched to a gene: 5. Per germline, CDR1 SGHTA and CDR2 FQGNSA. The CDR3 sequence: CASSLVGGTGGYTF. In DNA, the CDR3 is TGTGCCAGCAGCTTAGTTGGGGGGACAGGGGGCTACACCTTC.

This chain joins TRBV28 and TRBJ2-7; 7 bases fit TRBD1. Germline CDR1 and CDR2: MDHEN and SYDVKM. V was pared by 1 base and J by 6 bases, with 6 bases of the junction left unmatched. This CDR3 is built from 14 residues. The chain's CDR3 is CASSLLSDRAEQYF. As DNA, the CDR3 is TGTGCCAGCAGTTTATTGTCCGACAGGGCCGAGCAGTACTTC. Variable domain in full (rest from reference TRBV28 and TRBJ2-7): DVKVTQSSRYLVKRTGEKVFLECVQDMDHENMFWYRQDPGLGLRLIYFSYDVKMKEKGDIPEGYSVSREKKERFSLILESASTNQTSMYLCASSLLSDRAEQYFGPGTRLTVT.

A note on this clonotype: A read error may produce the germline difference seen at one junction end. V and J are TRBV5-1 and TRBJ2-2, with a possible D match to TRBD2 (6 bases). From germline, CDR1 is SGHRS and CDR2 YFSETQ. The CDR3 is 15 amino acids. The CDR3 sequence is CASSTSIAFGGELYF. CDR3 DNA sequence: TGCGCCAGCAGCACATCGATAGCCTTTGGCGGGGAGCTGTATTTT.

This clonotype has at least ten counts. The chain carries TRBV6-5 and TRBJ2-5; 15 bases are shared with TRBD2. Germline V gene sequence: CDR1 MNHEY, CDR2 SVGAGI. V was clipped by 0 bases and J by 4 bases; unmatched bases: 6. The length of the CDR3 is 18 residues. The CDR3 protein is CASSYSGLAGGGAETQYF. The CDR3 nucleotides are TGTGCCAGCAGTTACTCGGGACTAGCGGGGGGTGGGGCAGAGACCCAGTACTTC.

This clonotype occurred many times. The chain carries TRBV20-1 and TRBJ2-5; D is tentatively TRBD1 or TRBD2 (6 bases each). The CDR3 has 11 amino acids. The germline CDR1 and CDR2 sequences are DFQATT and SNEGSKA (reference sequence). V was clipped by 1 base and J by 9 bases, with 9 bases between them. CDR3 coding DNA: TGCAGTGCTAGAGTCGGGGGCCCCCAGTACTTC. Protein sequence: CSARVGGPQYF.

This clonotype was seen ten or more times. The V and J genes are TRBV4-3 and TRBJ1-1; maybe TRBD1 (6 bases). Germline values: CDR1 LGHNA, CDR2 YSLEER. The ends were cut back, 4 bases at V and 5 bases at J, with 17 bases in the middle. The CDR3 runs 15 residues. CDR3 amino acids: CASSLNTGQGTEAFF. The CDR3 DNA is TGCGCCAGCAGCCTTAATACAGGGCAGGGAACTGAAGCTTTCTTT.

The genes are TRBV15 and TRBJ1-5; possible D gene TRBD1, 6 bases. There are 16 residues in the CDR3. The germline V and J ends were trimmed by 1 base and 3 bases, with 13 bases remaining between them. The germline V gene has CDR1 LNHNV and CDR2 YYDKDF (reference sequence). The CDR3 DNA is TGTGCCACCAGCAGAGCCATAGGACAGATCAATCAGCCCCAGCATTTT. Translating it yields CATSRAIGQINQPQHF. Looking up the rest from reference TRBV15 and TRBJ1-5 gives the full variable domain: DAMVIQNPRYQVTQFGKPVTLSCSQTLNHNVMYWYQQKSSQAPKLLFHYYDKDFNNEADTPDNFQSRRPNTSFCFLDIRSPGLGDTAMYLCATSRAIGQINQPQHFGDGTRLSIL.

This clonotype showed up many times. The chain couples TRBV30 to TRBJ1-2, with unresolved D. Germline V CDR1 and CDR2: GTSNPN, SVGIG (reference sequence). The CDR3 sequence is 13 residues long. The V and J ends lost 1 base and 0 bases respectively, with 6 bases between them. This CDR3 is CAWSGGTNYGYTF. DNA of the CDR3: TGTGCCTGGAGTGGTGGGACTAACTATGGCTACACCTTC.

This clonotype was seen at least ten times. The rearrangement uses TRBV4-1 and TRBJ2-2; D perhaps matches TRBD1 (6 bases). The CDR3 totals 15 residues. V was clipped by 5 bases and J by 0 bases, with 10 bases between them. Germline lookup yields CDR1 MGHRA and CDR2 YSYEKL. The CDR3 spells CASSTGQSNTGELFF. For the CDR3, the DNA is TGCGCCAGCAGCACCGGACAGTCGAACACCGGGGAGCTGTTTTTT.

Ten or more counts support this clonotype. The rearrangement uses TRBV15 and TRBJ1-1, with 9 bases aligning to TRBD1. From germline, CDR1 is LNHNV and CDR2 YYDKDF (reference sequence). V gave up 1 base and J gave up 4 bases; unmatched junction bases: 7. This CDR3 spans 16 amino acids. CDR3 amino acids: CATSRGTGDFITEAFF. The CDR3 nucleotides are TGTGCCACCAGCAGAGGGACAGGGGACTTTATCACTGAAGCTTTCTTT.

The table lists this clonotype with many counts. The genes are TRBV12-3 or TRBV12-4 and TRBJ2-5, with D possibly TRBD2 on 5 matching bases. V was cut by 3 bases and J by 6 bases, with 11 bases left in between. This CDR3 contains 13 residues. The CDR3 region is CASSFEGRQTQYF. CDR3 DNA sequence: TGTGCCAGCAGTTTTGAGGGCAGACAGACCCAGTACTTC.

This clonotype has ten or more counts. DNA for the CDR3: TGTGCCAGCAGTTTAAGCTTCGAGCAGTACTTC. As protein: CASSLSFEQYF. The chain has TRBV12-3 or TRBV12-4 and TRBJ2-7; D remains ambiguous. The V end lost 2 bases, the J end lost 6 bases, and 5 bases lay between the germline ends. The CDR3 is made up of 11 amino acids.

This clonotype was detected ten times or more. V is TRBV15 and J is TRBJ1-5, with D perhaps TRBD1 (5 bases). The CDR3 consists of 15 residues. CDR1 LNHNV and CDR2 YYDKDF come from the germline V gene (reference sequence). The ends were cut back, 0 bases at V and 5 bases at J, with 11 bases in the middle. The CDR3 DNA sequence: TGTGCCACCAGCAGAGATAGGGGCAGATATCAGCCCCAGCATTTT. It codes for CATSRDRGRYQPQHF.

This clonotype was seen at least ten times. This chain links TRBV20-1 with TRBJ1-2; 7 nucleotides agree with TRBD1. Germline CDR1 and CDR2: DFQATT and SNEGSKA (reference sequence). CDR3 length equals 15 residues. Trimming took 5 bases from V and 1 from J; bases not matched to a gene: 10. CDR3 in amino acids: CSAPTGPAFNYGYTF. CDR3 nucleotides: TGCAGTGCTCCGACAGGGCCAGCGTTTAACTATGGCTACACCTTC.

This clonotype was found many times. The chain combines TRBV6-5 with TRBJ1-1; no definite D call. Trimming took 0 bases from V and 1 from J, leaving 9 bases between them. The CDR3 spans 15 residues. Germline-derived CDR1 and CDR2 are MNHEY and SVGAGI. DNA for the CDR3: TGTGCCAGCAGTTACTCTGCAGGAGCGAACACTGAAGCTTTCTTT. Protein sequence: CASSYSAGANTEAFF.

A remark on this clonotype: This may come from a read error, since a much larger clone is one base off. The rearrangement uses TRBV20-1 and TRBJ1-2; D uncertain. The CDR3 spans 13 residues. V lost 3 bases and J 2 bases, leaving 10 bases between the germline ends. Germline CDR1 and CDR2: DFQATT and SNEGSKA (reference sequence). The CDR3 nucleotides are TGCAGTGCTAGCAGCAGGCTAAACTATGGCTACACCTTC. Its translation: CSASSRLNYGYTF.

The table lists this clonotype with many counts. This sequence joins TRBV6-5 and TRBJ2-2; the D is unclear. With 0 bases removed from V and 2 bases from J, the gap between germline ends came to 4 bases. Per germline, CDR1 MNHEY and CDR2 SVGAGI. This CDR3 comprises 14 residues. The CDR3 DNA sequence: TGTGCCAGCAGTTACTCCTATAACACCGGGGAGCTGTTTTTT. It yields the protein CASSYSYNTGELFF.

CDR3 bases: TGTGCCAGCAGTTTGGACAGACGCAATTCACCCCTCCACTTT. Translated, it gives CASSLDRRNSPLHF. V is TRBV12-3 or TRBV12-4 and J is TRBJ1-6; perhaps TRBD1 as D (6 bases). The CDR3 loop spans 14 amino acids. Trimming removed 3 bases at V and 7 bases at J, with 10 bases between.

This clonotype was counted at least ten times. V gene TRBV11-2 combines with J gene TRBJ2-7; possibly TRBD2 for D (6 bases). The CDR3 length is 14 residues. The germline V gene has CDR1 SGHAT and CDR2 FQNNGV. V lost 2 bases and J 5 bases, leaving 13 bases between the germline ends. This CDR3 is CASSLLRERNEQYF. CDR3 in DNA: TGTGCCAGCAGCTTACTCCGGGAGCGGAACGAGCAGTACTTC.

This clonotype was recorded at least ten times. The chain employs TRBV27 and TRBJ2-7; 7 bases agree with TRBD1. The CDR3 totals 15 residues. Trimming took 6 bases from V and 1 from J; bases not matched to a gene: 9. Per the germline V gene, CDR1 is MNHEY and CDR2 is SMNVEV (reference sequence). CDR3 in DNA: TGTGCCAGCAGAACGACCGGGACAGCTTCCTACGAGCAGTACTTC. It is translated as CASRTTGTASYEQYF.

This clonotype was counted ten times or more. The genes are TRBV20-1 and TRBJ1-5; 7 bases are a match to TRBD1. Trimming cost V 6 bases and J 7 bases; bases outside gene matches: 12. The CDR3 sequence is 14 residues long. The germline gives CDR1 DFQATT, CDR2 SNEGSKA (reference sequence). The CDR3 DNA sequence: TGCAGTGCCCAGGGACAGTCCATGCGGCAGCCCCAGCATTTT. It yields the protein CSAQGQSMRQPQHF.

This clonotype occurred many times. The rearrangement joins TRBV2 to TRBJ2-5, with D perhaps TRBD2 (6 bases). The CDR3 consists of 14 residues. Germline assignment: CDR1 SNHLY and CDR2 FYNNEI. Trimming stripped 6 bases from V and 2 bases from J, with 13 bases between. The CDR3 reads CASSGGPLQETQYF. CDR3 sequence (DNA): TGTGCCAGCAGCGGGGGTCCTCTACAAGAGACCCAGTACTTC.

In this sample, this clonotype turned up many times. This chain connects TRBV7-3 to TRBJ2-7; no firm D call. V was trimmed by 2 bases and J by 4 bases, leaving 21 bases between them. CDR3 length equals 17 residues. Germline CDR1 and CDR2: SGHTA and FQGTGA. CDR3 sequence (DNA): TGTGCCAGCAGCTTATCCTTCGTTGGGCCACTTGGATACGAGCAGTACTTC. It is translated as CASSLSFVGPLGYEQYF.

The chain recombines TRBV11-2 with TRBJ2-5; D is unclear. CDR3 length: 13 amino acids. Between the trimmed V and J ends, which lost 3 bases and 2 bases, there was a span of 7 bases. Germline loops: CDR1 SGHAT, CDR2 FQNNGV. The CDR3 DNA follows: TGTGCCAGCAGCTTTTACATGCAAGAGACCCAGTACTTC. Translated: CASSFYMQETQYF.

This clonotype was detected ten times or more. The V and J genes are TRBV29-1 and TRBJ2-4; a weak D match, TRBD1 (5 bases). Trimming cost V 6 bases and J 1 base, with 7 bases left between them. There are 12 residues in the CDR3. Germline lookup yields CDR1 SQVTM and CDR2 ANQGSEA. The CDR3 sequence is CSVSGAKNIQYF. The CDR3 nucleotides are TGCAGCGTATCAGGGGCCAAAAACATTCAGTACTTC.

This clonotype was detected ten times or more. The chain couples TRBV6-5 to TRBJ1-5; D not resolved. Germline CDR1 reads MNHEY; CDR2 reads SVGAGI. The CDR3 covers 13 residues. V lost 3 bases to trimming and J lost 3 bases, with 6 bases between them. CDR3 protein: CASSYRANQPQHF. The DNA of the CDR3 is TGTGCCAGCAGTTATCGGGCCAATCAGCCCCAGCATTTT.

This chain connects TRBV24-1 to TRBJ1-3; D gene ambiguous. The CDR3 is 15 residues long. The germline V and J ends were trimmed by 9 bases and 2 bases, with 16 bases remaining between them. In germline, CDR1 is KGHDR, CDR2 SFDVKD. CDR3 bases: TGTGCCACCGTGGTAGAAAGGGTCACTGGAAACACCATATATTTT. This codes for CATVVERVTGNTIYF.

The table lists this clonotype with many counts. The chain's CDR3 is CASSLDTEREQYF. The CDR3 coding sequence is TGTGCCAGCAGCTTAGATACCGAGAGGGAGCAGTACTTC. The J gene is TRBJ2-7, the V gene TRBV11-2; D is ambiguous. V lost 0 bases, J lost 7 bases, and 10 bases lay in between. Germline V gives CDR1 SGHAT, CDR2 FQNNGV. The CDR3 has 13 amino acids.

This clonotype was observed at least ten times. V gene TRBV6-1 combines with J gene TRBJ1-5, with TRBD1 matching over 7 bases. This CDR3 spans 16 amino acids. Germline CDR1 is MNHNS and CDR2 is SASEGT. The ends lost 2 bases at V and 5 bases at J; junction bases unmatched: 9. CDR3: CASSEFGVGGDQPQHF. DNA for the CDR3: TGTGCCAGCAGTGAATTCGGAGTAGGGGGCGATCAGCCCCAGCATTTT.